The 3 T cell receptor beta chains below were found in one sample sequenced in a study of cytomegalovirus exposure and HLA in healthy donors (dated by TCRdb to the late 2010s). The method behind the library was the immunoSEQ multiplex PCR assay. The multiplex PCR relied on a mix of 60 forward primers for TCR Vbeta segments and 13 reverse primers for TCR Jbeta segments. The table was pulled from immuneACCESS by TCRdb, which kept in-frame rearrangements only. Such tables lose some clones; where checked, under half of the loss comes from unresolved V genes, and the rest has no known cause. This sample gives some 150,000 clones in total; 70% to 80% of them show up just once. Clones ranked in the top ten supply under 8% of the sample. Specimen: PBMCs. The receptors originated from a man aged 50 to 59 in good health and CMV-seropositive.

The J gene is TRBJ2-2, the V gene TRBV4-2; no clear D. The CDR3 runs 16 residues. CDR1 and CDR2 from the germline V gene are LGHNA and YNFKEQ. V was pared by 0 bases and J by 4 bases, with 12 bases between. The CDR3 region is CASSQDPDSPTGELFF. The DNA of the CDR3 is TGTGCCAGCAGCCAAGATCCAGATAGCCCCACCGGGGAGCTGTTTTTT.

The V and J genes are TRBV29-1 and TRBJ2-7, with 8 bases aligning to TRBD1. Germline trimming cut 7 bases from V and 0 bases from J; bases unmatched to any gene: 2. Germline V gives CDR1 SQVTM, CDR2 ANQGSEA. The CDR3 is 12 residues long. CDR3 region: CSAGQGSYEQYF. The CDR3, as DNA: TGCAGCGCCGGACAGGGCTCCTACGAGCAGTACTTC.

CDR3 amino acids: CASSEYRGNTEAFF. DNA of the CDR3: TGCGCCAGCAGTGAGTACAGGGGGAACACTGAAGCTTTCTTT. This chain uses TRBV10-1 with TRBJ1-1; 7 nucleotides line up with TRBD1. The CDR3 loop spans 14 amino acids. Germline V lookup: CDR1 WNHNN, CDR2 SYGVQD (reference sequence). Trimming took 1 base from V and 1 from J; bases not matched to a gene: 0.